Each of the 5 T cell receptor beta chains below was sequenced from the same sample in a study of shared clonotypes between healthy human individuals. Selected positively for CCR7 and CD45RO-negative, naive CD8 cells excluded terminally differentiated effector memory CD45RA+ cells. Assay used: immunoSEQ multiplex PCR; TCRdb lists only in-frame clones, some missing. The sample has fewer than 1 million clones; about 96% are singletons. The sample consisted of naive CD8+ T cells sorted from blood. These TCRs come from a man aged 25 to 40 in good health.

This rearrangement joins TRBV29-1 to TRBJ2-7; D not resolved. Germline V gives CDR1 SQVTM, CDR2 ANQGSEA. Trimming removed 4 bases at V and 2 bases at J, with 21 bases between. This CDR3 is built from 16 residues. CDR3 coding DNA: TGCAGCGTTGCAACTTCGGGTGTTGGTCCAGCCTACGAGCAGTACTTC. Translating gives CSVATSGVGPAYEQYF.

The chain carries TRBV27 and TRBJ1-2, with TRBD1 identical over 7 bases. This CDR3 has 15 residues. V gave up 5 bases and J gave up 3 bases; unmatched junction bases: 9. Germline V gives CDR1 MNHEY, CDR2 SMNVEV (reference sequence). CDR3 DNA: TGTGCCAGCAGTCCCAGGGACAGCTTTGACTATGGCTACACCTTC. This sequence encodes CASSPRDSFDYGYTF.

This chain joins TRBV9 and TRBJ2-7, with 7 nucleotides matching TRBD1. Germline assignment: CDR1 SGDLS and CDR2 YYNGEE. Trimming removed 1 base from V and 7 bases from J; junction bases left unmatched: 17. The CDR3 length is 17 residues. CDR3: CASSVYATTDRPTEQYF. The CDR3 DNA reads TGTGCCAGCAGCGTATACGCCACGACGGACAGGCCCACGGAGCAGTACTTC.

This clone was seen only once. V and J are TRBV11-2 and TRBJ2-2; 12 bases align to TRBD2. In germline, CDR1 is SGHAT, CDR2 FQNNGV. J gave up 2 bases and V 3 bases, and 4 bases lay outside the gene matches. The CDR3 extends over 17 amino acids. This CDR3 reads CASSFSTSGRNTGELFF. Written as DNA, the CDR3 is TGTGCCAGCAGCTTCTCGACTAGCGGGAGAAACACCGGGGAGCTGTTTTTT.

This clone was found once. The J gene is TRBJ2-7, the V gene TRBV27; 10 bases are a match to TRBD1. Germline CDR1 is MNHEY and CDR2 is SMNVEV (reference sequence). The CDR3 contains 15 residues. Germline trimming cut 3 bases from V and 3 bases from J; bases unmatched to any gene: 5. DNA for the CDR3: TGTGCCAGCAGTTTGGGGACAGGGGCGTTCTACGAGCAGTACTTC. This codes for CASSLGTGAFYEQYF.